This T cell receptor beta chain was identified during a study of blood T cell repertoires in COVID-19. On the study more broadly: From the United States, Italy and Spain came samples of acute and convalescent COVID-19. PBMCs, B-cell-depleted T cells, or T cells were the source of the cDNA or gDNA that made up the material.

This clone has more than one count but fewer than ten. The trim removed 4 bases at V and 5 bases at J, leaving 10 bases unmatched. The length of the CDR3 is 16 residues. CDR1 is SGDLS, CDR2 YYNGEE, per germline. How the authors handled the data: The authors estimated nucleated cell counts from reference gene primer amplification. Sequencing was performed with immunoSEQ multiplex PCR; in TCRdb, only in-frame clones are kept and a portion is missing. That table supplies the V and J calls and clone size; D and trimming were determined from the DNA. The sample consists of some 200,000 clones, approximately 81% of them appearing once.

This rearrangement joins TRBV9 to TRBJ2-3; 10 nucleotides line up with TRBD2. Sequenced material: peripheral blood. The source is a man aged 45-65 years who had recovered from COVID-19. The CDR3 bases are TGTGCCAGCAGCCCGGCTAGCGGGAGATGGGGAGATACGCAGTATTTT. As protein: CASSPASGRWGDTQYF.